The clone carrying this T cell receptor beta chain was observed once. This sample is drawn from a study of T cells after posttransplantation cyclophosphamide. Method: immunoSEQ multiplex PCR; TCRdb's copy keeps in-frame clones and lacks some. Of roughly 7,300 clones listed, 91% are singletons. The CDR3 length is 13 residues. Germline CDR1 reads MNHNS; CDR2 reads SASEGT. Trimming cost V 7 bases and J 5 bases; bases outside gene matches: 4. The specimen was CD4+ T cells sorted from blood. The sequence was obtained from a woman between 50 and 59 years old in good health and a related stem cell transplant donor. The chain has TRBV6-1 and TRBJ2-1, with 8 bases matching TRBD2. The chain's CDR3 is CASTGREDNEQFF. The CDR3 coding sequence is TGTGCCAGCACTGGGCGGGAGGACAATGAGCAGTTCTTC.